The present T cell receptor (beta chain) was sequenced within a study of Ad26.COV2.S vaccination and SARS-CoV-2 variants. Study conclusions and caveats: Possibly, TCR breadth and depth analyses underestimated total T cell responses.

Treatment: some 20 received Ad26.COV2.S at low or high dose, single or two shots; a few received placebo; per-sample allocation not given. Day 63 following the first vaccine or placebo injection was when the samples were taken. Points on this clone: Its antigen is as yet unknown.

Trimming stripped 3 bases from V and 0 bases from J, with 18 bases between. Per germline, CDR1 LGHDT and CDR2 YNNKEL (reference sequence). The CDR3 is made up of 18 amino acids. The table came from immunoSEQ multiplex PCR; TCRdb's copy has only in-frame clones and leaves some out. The table includes 300,000 to 500,000 clones, 75% to 90% detected once. V usage is TRBV3-1 (or the pseudogene TRBV3-2) and J usage is TRBJ2-1, with D hard to call. The TCR originated in a person aged 18-65 years who received the Ad26.COV2.S COVID-19 vaccine or a placebo. The input for sequencing was peripheral blood, taken in a trial of Ad26.COV2.S vaccine versus placebo. The DNA of the CDR3 is TGTGCCAGCAGCCAGGCCTCGGGCGTTGGGCGCTCCTACAATGAGCAGTTCTTC. It specifies CASSQASGVGRSYNEQFF.